The 24 T cell receptor beta chains below were found in one sample sequenced in a study of OX40 agonist ivuxolimab in advanced cancers. Here immunoSEQ multiplex PCR was the method, and the copy in TCRdb shows in-frame clones only, minus some. The sample includes 95,000 or so clones, 90% to 95% seen only once; the top ten take roughly 0.53%. The specimen comprised CD4+ or CD8+ T cells sorted from blood, sampled in a trial of the OX40 agonist ivuxolimab. The receptors derive from an adult with an advanced solid tumor such as melanoma, head and neck, liver or kidney cancer.

The rearrangement uses TRBV6-6 and TRBJ1-2; TRBD1 might be the D (6 bases). Trimming stripped 4 bases from V and 4 bases from J, with 13 bases between. From germline, CDR1 is MNHNY and CDR2 SVGAGI (reference sequence). The CDR3 contains 14 residues. CDR3 in DNA: TGTGCCAGCAGTTCCCCGGACAGAGCCTATGGCTACACCTTC. The encoded protein is CASSSPDRAYGYTF.

The genes are TRBV10-2 and TRBJ2-5; D uncertain. With 3 bases removed from V and 5 bases from J, the gap between germline ends came to 7 bases. CDR3 length: 12 amino acids. Per germline, CDR1 WSHSY and CDR2 SAAADI. The CDR3 region is CASSDLGETQYF. Here the CDR3 DNA reads TGCGCCAGCAGTGATCTAGGGGAGACCCAGTACTTC.

The chain carries TRBV5-1 and TRBJ1-4, with a weak D call TRBD1 (6 bases). The V end was cut by 3 bases, the J end by 0 bases, with 24 bases between. Looked up from germline, CDR1 is SGHRS and CDR2 is YFSETQ. The CDR3 extends over 20 amino acids. In DNA form, the CDR3 reads TGCGCCAGCAGCTATTTCCGGACAGCAGGAAATCGCGCAACTAATGAAAAACTGTTTTTT. It yields the protein CASSYFRTAGNRATNEKLFF.

The rearrangement uses TRBV6-5 and TRBJ2-7, with D unclear. Trimming shortened V by 7 bases and J by 2 bases, and 12 bases separated the two germline ends. Per the germline V gene, CDR1 is MNHEY and CDR2 is SVGAGI. The CDR3 loop spans 13 amino acids. The CDR3 sequence: CASNSPAAYEQYF. CDR3 sequence (DNA): TGTGCCAGCAATTCCCCGGCCGCCTACGAGCAGTACTTC.

This clone was seen once. The chain couples TRBV5-4 to TRBJ1-5; D perhaps matches TRBD1 (6 bases). The V gene's germline CDR1 is SGHNT and CDR2 YYREEE (reference sequence). The CDR3 contains 15 residues. V lost 0 bases, J lost 4 bases, and 11 bases lay in between. CDR3 residues: CASSLAGHPNQPQHF. The CDR3 nucleotides read TGTGCCAGCAGCTTGGCGGGACACCCGAATCAGCCCCAGCATTTT.

CDR3 residues: CASTRQGVNTGELFF. For the CDR3, the DNA is TGTGCCAGCACCCGACAGGGAGTCAACACCGGGGAGCTGTTTTTT. The chain combines TRBV2 with TRBJ2-2; 7 bases map to TRBD1. The V segment lost 7 bases and the J segment 2 bases; nucleotides outside the gene matches: 7. The germline gives CDR1 SNHLY, CDR2 FYNNEI. The CDR3 runs to 15 residues.

This rearrangement joins TRBV11-3 to TRBJ2-2; D unclear. Germline CDR1 reads SGHNT; CDR2 reads YENEEA. Trimming shortened V by 7 bases and J by 0 bases, and 6 bases separated the two germline ends. This CDR3 is 13 amino acids long. CDR3 sequence reads: CASTQANTGELFF. DNA of the CDR3: TGTGCCAGCACACAAGCGAACACCGGGGAGCTGTTTTTT. The complete variable domain, with remaining parts taken from reference TRBV11-3 and TRBJ2-2, reads EAGVVQSPRYKIIEKKQPVAFWCNPISGHNTLYWYLQNLGQGPELLIRYENEEAVDDSQLPKDRFSAERLKGVDSTLKIQPAELGDSAVYLCASTQANTGELFFGEGSRLTVL.

The rearrangement uses TRBV11-3 and TRBJ1-5, with 11 bases fitting TRBD1. The CDR3 length is 13 residues. V gave up 7 bases and J gave up 6 bases; unmatched junction bases: 2. Germline assignment: CDR1 SGHNT and CDR2 YENEEA. This CDR3 reads CASKGQGVQPQHF. In nucleotides, the CDR3 is TGTGCCAGCAAGGGACAGGGGGTTCAGCCCCAGCATTTT.

V gene TRBV6-5 combines with J gene TRBJ2-3; 11 bases line up with TRBD2. The CDR3 is made up of 15 amino acids. Per the germline V gene, CDR1 is MNHEY and CDR2 is SVGAGI. The J segment lost 2 bases and the V segment lost 7 bases, leaving 5 bases of the junction unmatched. CDR3 residues: CASKLAGGNTDTQYF. The CDR3 nucleotides read TGTGCCAGCAAATTAGCGGGGGGGAACACAGATACGCAGTATTTT.

The chain is built from TRBV2 and TRBJ1-1, with 7 bases lining up with TRBD1. The junction had 5 bases not matched to a gene; V was cut back by 8 bases and J by 5 bases. The CDR3 contains 12 residues. Germline V gene sequence: CDR1 SNHLY, CDR2 FYNNEI. The CDR3, as DNA: TGTGCCAGCTTTAGGGGGCTTACTGAAGCTTTCTTT. This codes for CASFRGLTEAFF.

The rearrangement uses TRBV6-5 and TRBJ2-2, with D tentatively TRBD2 (5 bases). Trimming shortened V by 10 bases and J by 9 bases, and 18 bases separated the two germline ends. Germline loops: CDR1 MNHEY, CDR2 SVGAGI. The CDR3 contains 13 residues. In nucleotides, the CDR3 is TGTGCCATCGGACCTAGCCCTATCAGGGAGCTGTTTTTT. Translation gives CAIGPSPIRELFF.

On this clone: This may come from a read error, since a much larger clone is one base off. J is TRBJ2-7 and V is TRBV14, with TRBD1 matching 7 bases. Germline V CDR1 and CDR2: SGHDN, FVKESK. With V trimmed by 10 bases and J by 4 bases, 10 bases remained unmatched. The CDR3 length is 13 residues. The CDR3 bases are TGTGCCAACAGTCGGGACAGCGTTTACGAGCAGTACTTC. Translated: CANSRDSVYEQYF.

The gene calls are TRBV6-1 and TRBJ2-1; a possible D gene is TRBD2 (5 bases). The V end lost 1 base, the J end lost 6 bases, and 13 bases lay between the germline ends. The CDR3 loop spans 15 amino acids. Looked up from germline, CDR1 is MNHNS and CDR2 is SASEGT. The CDR3 region has the DNA TGTGCCAGCAGTGAAGGAGGGCGTACTCTCAATGAGCAGTTCTTC. Amino acids: CASSEGGRTLNEQFF.

The chain is built from TRBV30 and TRBJ2-5; 7 nucleotides match TRBD1. The trim removed 4 bases at V and 5 bases at J, leaving 4 bases unmatched. There are 12 residues in the CDR3. Germline values: CDR1 GTSNPN, CDR2 SVGIG (reference sequence). The CDR3 sequence is CAWTGGPETQYF. Here the CDR3 DNA reads TGTGCCTGGACAGGGGGACCCGAGACCCAGTACTTC.

V is TRBV19 and J is TRBJ1-4; 9 bases align to TRBD1. This CDR3 has 16 amino acids. The germline V gene encodes CDR1 LNHDA and CDR2 SQIVND (reference sequence). The trim removed 3 bases at V and 7 bases at J, leaving 9 bases unmatched. CDR3 nucleotides: TGTGCCAGTAGTATCGACAGGGGGAGGTTGGGTGAAAAACTGTTTTTT. As protein: CASSIDRGRLGEKLFF.

This clone was seen a handful of times. CDR3 sequence: CASSGTSGGITDTQYF. The CDR3 DNA follows: TGTGCCAGCAGCGGGACTAGCGGGGGCATCACAGATACGCAGTATTTT. The chain uses TRBV4-2 and TRBJ2-3; 14 bases align to TRBD2. The CDR3 contains 16 residues. CDR1 is LGHNA, CDR2 YNFKEQ, per germline. V lost 5 bases to trimming and J lost 2 bases; unmatched junction nucleotides: 3.

The chain employs TRBV18 and TRBJ2-4; TRBD1 matches 7 bases. Germline values: CDR1 KGHSH, CDR2 LQKENI. The CDR3 has 16 residues. V was pared by 1 base and J by 2 bases, with 5 bases of the junction left unmatched. CDR3 DNA sequence: TGTGCCAGCTCACCACTGGAAGGGGGCCCCAAAAACATTCAGTACTTC. This sequence encodes CASSPLEGGPKNIQYF.

This clone has just one count. The chain's CDR3 is CASSRGTDTQYF. The CDR3 region has the DNA TGCGCCAGCAGCCGGGGCACAGATACGCAGTATTTT. The chain links TRBV5-1 to TRBJ2-3; unclear D gene. Looked up from germline, CDR1 is SGHRS and CDR2 is YFSETQ. There are 12 residues in the CDR3. V dropped 4 bases and J dropped 1 base, with 4 bases sitting between them.

This chain connects TRBV7-3 to TRBJ2-6; D is ambiguous. The CDR3 contains 16 residues. Germline V gene data show CDR1 as SGHTA and CDR2 as FQGTGA. V shed 0 bases and J shed 2 bases, with 8 bases lying between them. The CDR3 DNA reads TGTGCCAGCAGCTTAACTGGGTCTACTGGGGCCAACGTCCTGACTTTC. Translation: CASSLTGSTGANVLTF.

The chain is built from TRBV9 and TRBJ2-1; 13 bases match TRBD2. CDR1 and CDR2 (germline): SGDLS, YYNGEE. V was pared by 3 bases and J by 0 bases, with 3 bases of the junction left unmatched. CDR3 size: 17 residues. CDR3 nucleotide sequence: TGTGCCAGCAGCGGGGGACTAGCGGGGCTCTCCTACAATGAGCAGTTCTTC. It is translated as CASSGGLAGLSYNEQFF. The full variable domain, its missing parts supplied by reference TRBV9 and TRBJ2-1, is DSGVTQTPKHLITATGQRVTLRCSPRSGDLSVYWYQQSLDQGLQFLIQYYNGEERAKGNILERFSAQQFPDLHSELNLSSLELGDSALYFCASSGGLAGLSYNEQFFGPGTRLTVL.

The CDR3 nucleotides read TGTGCCAGCTCCCGTGCGGGGCGCGACACTGAAGCTTTCTTT. It codes for CASSRAGRDTEAFF. The V and J genes are TRBV6-5 and TRBJ1-1, with D tentatively TRBD1 (5 bases). Trimming cost V 8 bases and J 3 bases, with 16 bases left between them. This CDR3 comprises 14 residues. Germline loops: CDR1 MNHEY, CDR2 SVGAGI.

The V and J genes are TRBV27 and TRBJ1-5; D is ambiguous. The CDR3 totals 13 residues. The V gene's germline CDR1 is MNHEY and CDR2 SMNVEV (reference sequence). Trimming removed 1 base at V and 3 bases at J, with 4 bases between. As DNA, the CDR3 is TGTGCCAGCAGTTTATACGTCAATCAGCCCCAGCATTTT. Residues: CASSLYVNQPQHF.

V and J are TRBV27 and TRBJ2-7; no clear D. This CDR3 is 11 amino acids long. The germline V gene has CDR1 MNHEY and CDR2 SMNVEV (reference sequence). V was cut by 9 bases and J by 0 bases, with 6 bases left in between. CDR3 region: CARASSYEQYF. CDR3 DNA sequence: TGTGCCAGGGCGAGCTCCTACGAGCAGTACTTC.

This rearrangement joins TRBV7-6 to TRBJ1-1; 7 nucleotides line up with TRBD1. Germline V gene sequence: CDR1 SGHVS, CDR2 FNYEAQ. The CDR3 runs 14 residues. The trim removed 5 bases at V and 6 bases at J, leaving 9 bases unmatched. The CDR3 DNA reads as TGTGCCAGCAGCGAAGCACCGGGACAGCCTGAAGCTTTCTTT. Encoded protein: CASSEAPGQPEAFF.